Below are 17 T cell receptor beta chains sequenced from a single sample in a study of spatial heterogeneity in lung cancer. Time point defined: sample taken at primary tumor resection. MiXCR was run by TCRdb on the 5' RACE reads, yielding one entry per CDR3 protein. The sample carries about 6,000 distinct CDR3 sequences, less than 9.5% recorded once. Study observations and caveats: Within tumors, counts of expanded alpha and beta TCRs tracked tumor mutation counts.

These receptors lack a known antigen. Here the sequenced sample was lung tumor tissue, taken at surgery. The receptors derive from a female donor with early-stage non-small cell lung cancer.

This clonotype was seen a few times. The chain uses TRBV24-1 and TRBJ2-1; TRBD2 might be the D (6 bases). This CDR3 is 17 amino acids long. The V gene lost 2 bases and the J gene lost 0 bases, with 13 bases spanning the gap. Germline V gene data show CDR1 as KGHDR and CDR2 as SFDVKD. The CDR3, as DNA: TGTGCCACCAGTGATTCTAGCGCCCTGAGCTCCTACAATGAGCAGTTCTTC. Residues: CATSDSSALSSYNEQFF.

This clonotype is labeled medium-sized. V and J are TRBV19 and TRBJ2-7; D is uncertain. CDR1 is LNHDA and CDR2 is SQIVND in the germline V gene (reference sequence). V lost 2 bases and J lost 5, with 7 bases in between. The CDR3 length is 12 residues. The CDR3 region is CASSIMGNEQYF. CDR3 sequence (DNA): TGTGCCAGTAGTATAATGGGGAACGAGCAGTACTTC.

By frequency in the sample, this clonotype is medium-sized. The CDR3, as DNA: TGTGCCTGGAGTGGGGACCACCAAGAGACCCAGTACTTC. Encoded protein: CAWSGDHQETQYF. J is TRBJ2-5 and V is TRBV30, with D perhaps assigned TRBD1 or TRBD2 (5 bases each). The CDR3 loop spans 13 amino acids. Per the germline V gene, CDR1 is GTSNPN and CDR2 is SVGIG (reference sequence). With 1 base removed from V and 0 bases from J, the gap between germline ends came to 6 bases.

This clonotype has ten or more counts. The chain joins TRBV20-1 to TRBJ1-4, with D unresolved. Germline V gene data show CDR1 as DFQATT and CDR2 as SNEGSKA (reference sequence). The CDR3 extends over 13 amino acids. Trimming pared 7 bases from V and 0 bases from J, leaving 9 bases between. This CDR3 is CSVLTPTNEKLFF. The CDR3, as DNA: TGCAGTGTTCTAACTCCAACTAATGAAAAACTGTTTTTT.

By proportion, this clonotype is medium-sized. The chain is built from TRBV29-1 and TRBJ2-7; maybe TRBD1 (5 bases). Germline V lookup: CDR1 SQVTM, CDR2 ANQGSEA. Trimming pared 3 bases from V and 3 bases from J, leaving 6 bases between. The CDR3 runs to 11 residues. The CDR3 spells CSVDRDYEQYF. The CDR3 DNA reads as TGCAGCGTTGACAGGGACTACGAGCAGTACTTC.

This clonotype turned up a few times. This chain uses TRBV7-3 with TRBJ2-5, with 8 bases identical to TRBD2. The trim removed 2 bases at V and 6 bases at J, leaving 8 bases unmatched. This CDR3 spans 15 amino acids. Looked up from germline, CDR1 is SGHTA and CDR2 is FQGTGA. CDR3 in amino acids: CASSLAAGLGQTQYF. For the CDR3, the DNA is TGTGCCAGCAGCTTAGCTGCGGGACTAGGACAGACCCAGTACTTC.

The chain employs TRBV4-1 and TRBJ2-5; 9 nucleotides align to TRBD2. V was pared by 1 base and J by 4 bases, with 7 bases of the junction left unmatched. The germline CDR1 and CDR2 sequences are MGHRA and YSYEKL. The CDR3 sequence is 16 residues long. The CDR3 nucleotides read TGCGCCAGCAGCCAAGGTCCTAGCGGGGTAGCAGAGACCCAGTACTTC. It specifies CASSQGPSGVAETQYF.

This clonotype is categorized as medium-sized. The J gene is TRBJ1-1, the V gene TRBV20-1; TRBD1 agrees at 9 bases. Losses at the gene ends were 6 bases for V and 4 bases for J; bases not matched to a gene: 6. Germline CDR1 is DFQATT and CDR2 is SNEGSKA (reference sequence). The CDR3 runs 13 residues. The CDR3 DNA reads TGCAGTGCACCTATGACAGGGGGCACTGAAGCTTTCTTT. Residues: CSAPMTGGTEAFF.

V usage is TRBV19 and J usage is TRBJ2-5; perhaps TRBD1 as D (7 bases). The V end lost 5 bases, the J end lost 0 bases, and 13 bases lay between the germline ends. This CDR3 is 15 amino acids long. The germline V gene has CDR1 LNHDA and CDR2 SQIVND (reference sequence). Written as DNA, the CDR3 is TGTGCCAGTAGTGCGGGGACAGTGTACCAAGAGACCCAGTACTTC. Protein: CASSAGTVYQETQYF.

This clonotype was observed many times. The chain has TRBV7-2 and TRBJ1-4; D gene unclear. Looked up from germline, CDR1 is SGHTA and CDR2 is FQGNSA. Trimming removed 5 bases at V and 8 bases at J, with 15 bases between. The CDR3 contains 14 residues. CDR3 region: CASSRGISEEKLFF. The CDR3 bases are TGTGCCAGCAGCCGAGGGATATCGGAGGAAAAACTGTTTTTT.

Ten or more counts support this clonotype. This sequence joins TRBV3-1 and TRBJ1-1; D is unresolved. This CDR3 has 13 amino acids. Trimming left V 4 bases short and J 1 base short, with 7 bases between. Germline V CDR1 and CDR2: LGHDT, YNNKEL (reference sequence). The CDR3 nucleotides read TGTGCCAGCAGCCCCCGACAGAACACTGAAGCTTTCTTT. It is translated as CASSPRQNTEAFF.

This clonotype appeared many times. This chain joins TRBV10-2 and TRBJ2-3, with no clear D. V was cut by 5 bases and J by 4 bases, with 7 bases left in between. The CDR3 is 12 amino acids. Germline V lookup: CDR1 WSHSY, CDR2 SAAADI. The CDR3 here is CASSQYSDTQYF. DNA of the CDR3: TGCGCCAGCAGTCAATATTCAGATACGCAGTATTTT.

This clonotype was observed at least ten times. The chain joins TRBV2 to TRBJ2-1; 7 positions agree with TRBD2. CDR1 SNHLY and CDR2 FYNNEI come from the germline V gene. The trim removed 5 bases at V and 2 bases at J, leaving 3 bases unmatched. This CDR3 has 14 residues. CDR3 residues: CASSPAGAYNEQFF. DNA of the CDR3: TGTGCCAGCAGTCCCGCGGGGGCCTACAATGAGCAGTTCTTC. The full variable domain, in which reference TRBV2 and TRBJ2-1 provide the parts outside the CDR3, is EPEVTQTPSHQVTQMGQEVILRCVPISNHLYFYWYRQILGQKVEFLVSFYNNEISEKSEIFDDQFSVERPDGSNFTLKIRSTKLEDSAMYFCASSPAGAYNEQFFGPGTRLTVL.

This clonotype was recorded at least ten times. The J gene is TRBJ1-5, the V gene TRBV18, with TRBD1 as a possible D gene (5 bases). The CDR3 is made up of 16 amino acids. Germline V gene sequence: CDR1 KGHSH, CDR2 LQKENI. V lost 2 bases and J lost 2, with 13 bases in between. The CDR3 DNA reads TGTGCCAGCTCACCAAAACAACTGGGGGGCAATCAGCCCCAGCATTTT. Translation gives CASSPKQLGGNQPQHF.

This clonotype was detected many times. This chain connects TRBV5-4 to TRBJ2-7; maybe TRBD2 (5 bases). Germline loops: CDR1 SGHNT, CDR2 YYREEE (reference sequence). There are 13 residues in the CDR3. The V end lost 0 bases, the J end lost 5 bases, and 9 bases lay between the germline ends. The CDR3 nucleotides read TGTGCCAGCAGCTTGGTTGGGAGTAACGAGCAGTACTTC. It is translated as CASSLVGSNEQYF.

This clonotype came up many times. The J gene is TRBJ1-2, the V gene TRBV18, with TRBD1 matching over 7 bases. Germline V CDR1 and CDR2: KGHSH, LQKENI. The CDR3 extends over 14 amino acids. V was pared by 2 bases and J by 5 bases, with 5 bases of the junction left unmatched. The CDR3 DNA sequence: TGTGCCAGCTCACCAGCCGGGACAGAATATGGCTACACCTTC. Translating gives CASSPAGTEYGYTF.

This clonotype appeared many times. This chain connects TRBV12-3 or TRBV12-4 to TRBJ1-5; 7 nucleotides align to TRBD1. V was clipped by 4 bases and J by 5 bases; unmatched bases: 5. This CDR3 is built from 14 residues. CDR3 amino acids: CASSSTGADQPQHF. DNA of the CDR3: TGTGCCAGCAGTTCAACAGGGGCCGATCAGCCCCAGCATTTT.